This T cell receptor beta chain appears in the sequencing data of a study of HIV-infected patients and healthy controls. Notes on the study in general: In HIV-infected patients, the apparent post-therapy Gini index recovery did not replicate in size-matched data. Comparisons were complicated because patients and controls had unequal numbers of distinct sequences. Mean usage of eight alpha and eight beta V genes differed significantly in HIV-infected patients versus controls.

This clonotype was seen ten or more times. Its cognate antigen is unknown. All unsorted peripheral T cells were captured because whole blood was used without fractionation. About 450 ng RNA was reverse transcribed with alpha and beta constant-region primers. Separate chain-specific third strand synthesis with multiplexing indices produced the alpha and beta libraries. One primer pair amplified all rearrangements per chain; each cDNA got molecular barcodes. Via MiXCR, TCRdb re-called the 5' RACE reads, giving one row per CDR3 protein. The sample has 11,000 to 15,000 distinct CDR3 sequences; around 9% are singletons. Germline lookup yields CDR1 SGHTA and CDR2 FQGNSA. This CDR3 region has 16 residues. V was clipped by 0 bases and J by 4 bases; unmatched bases: 3.

This sequence was found in an adult in good health. Sequences were obtained from blood. This rearrangement joins TRBV7-2 to TRBJ2-2; TRBD2 agrees at 9 bases. CDR3 in DNA: TGTGCCAGCAGCTTAGCGGGACTAGCATTCACCGGGGAGCTGTTTTTT. Encoded protein: CASSLAGLAFTGELFF. Based on the CDR3 plus reference TRBV7-2 and TRBJ2-2, the full variable domain is GAGVSQSPSNKVTEKGKDVELRCDPISGHTALYWYRQSLGQGLEFLIYFQGNSAPDKSGLPSDRFSAERTGGSVSTLTIQRTQQEDSAVYLCASSLAGLAFTGELFFGEGSRLTVL.